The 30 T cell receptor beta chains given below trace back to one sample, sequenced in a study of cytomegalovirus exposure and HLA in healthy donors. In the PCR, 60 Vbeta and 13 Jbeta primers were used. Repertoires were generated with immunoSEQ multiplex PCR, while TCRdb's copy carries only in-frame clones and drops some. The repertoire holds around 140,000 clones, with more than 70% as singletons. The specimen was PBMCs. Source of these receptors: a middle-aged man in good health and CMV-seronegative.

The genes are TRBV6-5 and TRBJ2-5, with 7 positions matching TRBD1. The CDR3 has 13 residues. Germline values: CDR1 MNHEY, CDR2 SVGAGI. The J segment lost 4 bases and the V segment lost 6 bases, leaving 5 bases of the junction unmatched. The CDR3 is CASRRQGRETQYF. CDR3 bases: TGTGCCAGCAGGAGACAGGGCCGAGAGACCCAGTACTTC.

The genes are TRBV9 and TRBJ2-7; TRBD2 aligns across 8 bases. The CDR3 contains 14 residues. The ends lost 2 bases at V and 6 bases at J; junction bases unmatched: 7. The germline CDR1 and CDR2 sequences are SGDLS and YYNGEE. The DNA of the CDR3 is TGTGCCAGCAGCGTCTCGGGAGGGCCGGGCGAGCAGTACTTC. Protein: CASSVSGGPGEQYF. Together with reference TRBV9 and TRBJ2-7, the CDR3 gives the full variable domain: DSGVTQTPKHLITATGQRVTLRCSPRSGDLSVYWYQQSLDQGLQFLIQYYNGEERAKGNILERFSAQQFPDLHSELNLSSLELGDSALYFCASSVSGGPGEQYFGPGTRLTVT.

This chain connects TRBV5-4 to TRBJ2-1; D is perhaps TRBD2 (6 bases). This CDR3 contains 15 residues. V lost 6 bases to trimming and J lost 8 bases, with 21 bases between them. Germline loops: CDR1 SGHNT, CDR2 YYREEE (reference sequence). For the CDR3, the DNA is TGTGCCAGCAACACCGTGTTAGGAGGGGTTGATGAGCAGTTCTTC. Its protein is CASNTVLGGVDEQFF.

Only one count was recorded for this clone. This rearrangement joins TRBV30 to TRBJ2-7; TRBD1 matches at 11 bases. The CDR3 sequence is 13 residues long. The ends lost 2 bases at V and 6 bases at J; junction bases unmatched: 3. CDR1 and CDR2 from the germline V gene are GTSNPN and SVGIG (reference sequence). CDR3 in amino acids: CAWSRDRGTEQYF. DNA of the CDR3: TGTGCCTGGAGTCGGGACAGGGGGACCGAGCAGTACTTC. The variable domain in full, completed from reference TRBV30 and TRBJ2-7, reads SQTIHQWPATLVQPVGSPLSLECTVEGTSNPNLYWYRQAAGRGLQLLFYSVGIGQISSEVPQNLSASRPQDRQFILSSKKLLLSDSGFYLCAWSRDRGTEQYFGPGTRLTVT.

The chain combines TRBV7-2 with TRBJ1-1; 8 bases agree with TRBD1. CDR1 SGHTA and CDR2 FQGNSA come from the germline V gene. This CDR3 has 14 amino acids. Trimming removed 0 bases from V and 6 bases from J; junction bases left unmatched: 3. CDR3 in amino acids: CASSLAPRGPEAFF. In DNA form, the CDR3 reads TGTGCCAGCAGCTTAGCGCCCAGGGGGCCTGAAGCTTTCTTT.

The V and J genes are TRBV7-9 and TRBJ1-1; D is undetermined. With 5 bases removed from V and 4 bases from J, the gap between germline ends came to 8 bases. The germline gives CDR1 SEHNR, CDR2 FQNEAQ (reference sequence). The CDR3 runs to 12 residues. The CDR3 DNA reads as TGTGCCAGCAGCGAATGGCCCACTGAAGCTTTCTTT. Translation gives CASSEWPTEAFF.

The CDR3 here is CASSLLTGLGEQYF. Here the CDR3 DNA reads TGTGCCAGCAGCTTGCTGACAGGGCTCGGCGAGCAGTACTTC. The chain uses TRBV7-9 and TRBJ2-7, with TRBD1 matching 7 bases. In germline, CDR1 is SEHNR, CDR2 FQNEAQ (reference sequence). With V trimmed by 3 bases and J by 6 bases, 8 bases remained unmatched. This CDR3 is 14 amino acids long.

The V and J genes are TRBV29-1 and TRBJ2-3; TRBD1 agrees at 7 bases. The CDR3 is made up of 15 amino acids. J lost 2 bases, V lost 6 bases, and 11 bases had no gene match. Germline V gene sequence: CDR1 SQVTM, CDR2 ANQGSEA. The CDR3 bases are TGCAGCGTCCGTACGGGACAGAGAAACACAGATACGCAGTATTTT. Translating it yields CSVRTGQRNTDTQYF.

The CDR3 sequence is CASSTIRGGATNEKLFF. CDR3 sequence (DNA): TGTGCCAGTAGCACAATTCGGGGGGGCGCAACTAATGAAAAACTGTTTTTT. This chain links TRBV19 with TRBJ1-4; weak D call: TRBD1 (6 bases). Trimming pared 6 bases from V and 0 bases from J, leaving 17 bases between. The CDR3 contains 17 residues. CDR1 is LNHDA, CDR2 SQIVND, per germline (reference sequence).

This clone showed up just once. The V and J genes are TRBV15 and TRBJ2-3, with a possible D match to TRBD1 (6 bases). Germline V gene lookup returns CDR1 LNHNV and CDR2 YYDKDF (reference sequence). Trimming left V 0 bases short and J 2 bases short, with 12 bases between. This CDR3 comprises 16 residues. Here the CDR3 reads CATSRDLRGYTDTQYF. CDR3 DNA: TGTGCCACCAGCAGAGATCTGAGGGGGTACACAGATACGCAGTATTTT.

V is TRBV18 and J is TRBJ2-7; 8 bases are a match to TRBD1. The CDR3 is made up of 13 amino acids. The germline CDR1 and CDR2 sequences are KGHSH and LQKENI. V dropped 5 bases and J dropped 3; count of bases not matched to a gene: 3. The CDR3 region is CASSRDRNYEQYF. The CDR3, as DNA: TGTGCCAGCTCAAGGGACAGGAACTACGAGCAGTACTTC.

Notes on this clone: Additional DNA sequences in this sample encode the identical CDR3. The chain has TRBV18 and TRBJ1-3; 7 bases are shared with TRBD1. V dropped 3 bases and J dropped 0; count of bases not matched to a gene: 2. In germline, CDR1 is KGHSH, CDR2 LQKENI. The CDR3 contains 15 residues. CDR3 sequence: CASSPRDSSGNTIYF. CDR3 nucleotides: TGTGCCAGCTCACCCCGGGACAGCTCTGGAAACACCATATATTTT.

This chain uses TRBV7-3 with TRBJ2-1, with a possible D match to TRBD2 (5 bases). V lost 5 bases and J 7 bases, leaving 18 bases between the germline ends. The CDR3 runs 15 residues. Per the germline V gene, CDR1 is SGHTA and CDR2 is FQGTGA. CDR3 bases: TGTGCCAGCAGCACTATACCAACGGGGAGAAATGAGCAGTTCTTC. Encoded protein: CASSTIPTGRNEQFF.

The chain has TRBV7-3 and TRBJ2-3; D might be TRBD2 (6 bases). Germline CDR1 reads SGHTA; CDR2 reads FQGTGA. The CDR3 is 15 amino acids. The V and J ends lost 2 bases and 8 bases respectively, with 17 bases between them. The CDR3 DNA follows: TGTGCCAGCAGCTTACCTAGCTCAACCGGGGGTACGCAGTATTTT. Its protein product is CASSLPSSTGGTQYF.

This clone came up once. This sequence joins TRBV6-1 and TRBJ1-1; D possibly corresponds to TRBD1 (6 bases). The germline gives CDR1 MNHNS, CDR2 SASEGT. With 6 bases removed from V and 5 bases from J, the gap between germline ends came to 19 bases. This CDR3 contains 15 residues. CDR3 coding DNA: TGTGCCAGCAGCGTAAGTGGGAGGGGGAGGACTGAAGCTTTCTTT. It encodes CASSVSGRGRTEAFF.

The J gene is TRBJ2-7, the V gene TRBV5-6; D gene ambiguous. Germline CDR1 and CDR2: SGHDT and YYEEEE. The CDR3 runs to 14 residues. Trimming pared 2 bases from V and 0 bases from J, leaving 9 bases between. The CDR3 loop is CASSFSGYSYEQYF. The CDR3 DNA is TGTGCCAGCAGCTTTTCAGGATACTCCTACGAGCAGTACTTC.

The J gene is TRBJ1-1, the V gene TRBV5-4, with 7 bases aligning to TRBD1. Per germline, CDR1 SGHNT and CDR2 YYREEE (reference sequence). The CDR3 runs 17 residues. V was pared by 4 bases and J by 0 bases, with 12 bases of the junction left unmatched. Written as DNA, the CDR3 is TGTGCCAGCAGCGTAAGAGGGGGCGATCCCATGAACACTGAAGCTTTCTTT. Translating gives CASSVRGGDPMNTEAFF. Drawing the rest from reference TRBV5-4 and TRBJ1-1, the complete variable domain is ETGVTQSPTHLIKTRGQQVTLRCSSQSGHNTVSWYQQALGQGPQFIFQYYREEENGRGNFPPRFSGLQFPNYSSELNVNALELDDSALYLCASSVRGGDPMNTEAFFGQGTRLTVV.

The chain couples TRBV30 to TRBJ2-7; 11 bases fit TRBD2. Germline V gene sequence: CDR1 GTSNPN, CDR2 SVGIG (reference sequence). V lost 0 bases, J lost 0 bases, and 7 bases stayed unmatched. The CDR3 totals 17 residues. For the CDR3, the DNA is TGTGCCTGGAGTGTAACTAGCGGGGGTGTCTACTCCTACGAGCAGTACTTC. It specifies CAWSVTSGGVYSYEQYF. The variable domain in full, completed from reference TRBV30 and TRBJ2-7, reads SQTIHQWPATLVQPVGSPLSLECTVEGTSNPNLYWYRQAAGRGLQLLFYSVGIGQISSEVPQNLSASRPQDRQFILSSKKLLLSDSGFYLCAWSVTSGGVYSYEQYFGPGTRLTVT.

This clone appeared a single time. CDR3 DNA sequence: TGCGCCAGCAGCCCGACCGGGACAGGGGATTCACCCCTCCACTTT. Its protein product is CASSPTGTGDSPLHF. V and J are TRBV5-1 and TRBJ1-6; 10 bases are a match to TRBD1. The junction had 6 bases not matched to a gene; V was cut back by 4 bases and J by 8 bases. Germline CDR1 is SGHRS and CDR2 is YFSETQ. This CDR3 has 15 amino acids.

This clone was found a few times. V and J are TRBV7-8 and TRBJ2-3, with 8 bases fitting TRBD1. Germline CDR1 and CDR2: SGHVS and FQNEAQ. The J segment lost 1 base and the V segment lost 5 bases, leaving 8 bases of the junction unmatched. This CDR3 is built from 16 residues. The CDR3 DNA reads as TGTGCCAGCAGCCCCGCGGGACAGGTTGGCACAGATACGCAGTATTTT. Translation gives CASSPAGQVGTDTQYF.

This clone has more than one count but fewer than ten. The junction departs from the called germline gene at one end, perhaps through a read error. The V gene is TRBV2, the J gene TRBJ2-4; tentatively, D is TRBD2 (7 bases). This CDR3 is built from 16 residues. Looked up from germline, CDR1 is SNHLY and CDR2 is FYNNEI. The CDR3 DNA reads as TGTGCCAGCAGTGAAAACATGGGGAGGGACAAAAGCATTCAGTACTTC. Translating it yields CASSENMGRDKSIQYF.

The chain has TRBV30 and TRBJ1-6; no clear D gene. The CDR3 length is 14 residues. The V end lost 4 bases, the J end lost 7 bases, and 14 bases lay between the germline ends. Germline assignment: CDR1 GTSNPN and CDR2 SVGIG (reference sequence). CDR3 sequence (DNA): TGTGCCTGGACCGCAAGACAAAGGAATTCACCCCTCCACTTT. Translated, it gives CAWTARQRNSPLHF. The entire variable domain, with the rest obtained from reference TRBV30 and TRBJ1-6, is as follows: SQTIHQWPATLVQPVGSPLSLECTVEGTSNPNLYWYRQAAGRGLQLLFYSVGIGQISSEVPQNLSASRPQDRQFILSSKKLLLSDSGFYLCAWTARQRNSPLHFGNGTRLTVT.

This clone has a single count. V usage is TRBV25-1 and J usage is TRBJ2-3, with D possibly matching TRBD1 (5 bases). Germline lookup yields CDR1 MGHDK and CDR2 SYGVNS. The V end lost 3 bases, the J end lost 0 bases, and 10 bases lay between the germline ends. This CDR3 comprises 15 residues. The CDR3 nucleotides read TGTGCCAGCAGTGATCGGACAAGCAGCACAGATACGCAGTATTTT. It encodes CASSDRTSSTDTQYF.

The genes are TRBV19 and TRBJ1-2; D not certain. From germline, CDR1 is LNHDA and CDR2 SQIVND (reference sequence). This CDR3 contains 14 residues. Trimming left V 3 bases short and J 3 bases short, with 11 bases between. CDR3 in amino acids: CASSIGLGDYGYTF. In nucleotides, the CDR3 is TGTGCCAGTAGTATTGGTCTCGGAGACTATGGCTACACCTTC. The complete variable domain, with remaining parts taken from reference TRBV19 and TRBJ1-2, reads DGGITQSPKYLFRKEGQNVTLSCEQNLNHDAMYWYRQDPGQGLRLIYYSQIVNDFQKGDIAEGYSVSREKKESFPLTVTSAQKNPTAFYLCASSIGLGDYGYTFGSGTRLTVV.

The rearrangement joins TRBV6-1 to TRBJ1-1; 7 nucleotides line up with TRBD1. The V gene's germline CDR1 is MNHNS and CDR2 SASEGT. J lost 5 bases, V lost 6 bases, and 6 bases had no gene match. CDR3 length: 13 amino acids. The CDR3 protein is CASSRQGKTEAFF. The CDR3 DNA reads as TGTGCCAGCAGCCGACAGGGAAAAACTGAAGCTTTCTTT.

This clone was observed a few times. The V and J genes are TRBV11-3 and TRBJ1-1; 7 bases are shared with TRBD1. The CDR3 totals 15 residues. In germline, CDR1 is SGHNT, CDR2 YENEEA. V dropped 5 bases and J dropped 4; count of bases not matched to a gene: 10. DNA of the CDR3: TGTGCCAGCAGCGAAAGGTCGGGACAGTTCACTGAAGCTTTCTTT. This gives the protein CASSERSGQFTEAFF.

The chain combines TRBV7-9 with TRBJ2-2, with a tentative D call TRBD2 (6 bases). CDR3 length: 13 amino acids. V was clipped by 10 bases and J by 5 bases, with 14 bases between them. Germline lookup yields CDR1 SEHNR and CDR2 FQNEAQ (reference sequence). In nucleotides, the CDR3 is TGTGCCACCTCGGGGGATGGTACCGGGGAGCTGTTTTTT. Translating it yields CATSGDGTGELFF.

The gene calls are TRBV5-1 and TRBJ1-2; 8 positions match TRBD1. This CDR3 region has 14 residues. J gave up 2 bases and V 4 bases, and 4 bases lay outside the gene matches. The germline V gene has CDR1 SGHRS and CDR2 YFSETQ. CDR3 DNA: TGCGCCAGCAGCCTGGACAGGGCCAACTATGGCTACACCTTC. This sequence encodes CASSLDRANYGYTF.

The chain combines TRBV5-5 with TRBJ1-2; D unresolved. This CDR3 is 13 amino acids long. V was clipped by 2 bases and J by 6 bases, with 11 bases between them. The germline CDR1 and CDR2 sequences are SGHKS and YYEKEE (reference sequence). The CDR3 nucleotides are TGTGCCAGCAGCTTCCGGGCGGGCGATGGCTACACCTTC. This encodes CASSFRAGDGYTF.

The CDR3 DNA reads TGTGCCACCCTGGGAGTGGGGAAGGGAGGCACTGAAGCTTTCTTT. This codes for CATLGVGKGGTEAFF. The gene calls are TRBV10-3 and TRBJ1-1; D call uncertain. The CDR3 runs to 15 residues. V was shortened by 10 bases and J by 4 bases, with 22 bases between the two germline ends. CDR1 is ENHRY and CDR2 is SYGVKD in the germline V gene.